What follows are 27 T cell receptor beta chains derived from one specimen sequenced in a study of blood T cells in healthy people across ages. The use of a sample-barcoded 5' primer and a J-beta primer mix characterized a second PCR of roughly 6 to 11 cycles. TCRdb fed the 5' RACE reads into MiXCR, producing one record per CDR3 protein. Of hundreds of thousands of distinct CDR3 sequences in the sample, around two fifths were seen once. Sequencing was done on a sample of blood. Receptors were obtained from a man aged 55 to 69 in good health.

The V gene is TRBV6-2 or TRBV6-3, the J gene TRBJ2-1; 7 bases fit TRBD1. Germline CDR1 and CDR2: MNHEY and SVGEGT. The CDR3 sequence is 15 residues long. The V and J ends lost 2 bases and 3 bases, in that order; junction bases with no gene match: 4. The DNA for the CDR3 is TGTGCCAGCAGTTACAGGGACAGTGACTACAATGAGCAGTTCTTC. It encodes CASSYRDSDYNEQFF.

As DNA, the CDR3 is TGTGCCAGCAGTTTTCTCGGGGGCACAGCCAAAAACATTCAGTACTTC. It encodes CASSFLGGTAKNIQYF. The chain carries TRBV12-3 or TRBV12-4 and TRBJ2-4, with D perhaps assigned TRBD1 or TRBD2 (6 bases each). The CDR3 has 16 amino acids. With 3 bases removed from V and 0 bases from J, the gap between germline ends came to 12 bases.

The chain couples TRBV7-2 to TRBJ1-1; D is undetermined. The V gene's germline CDR1 is SGHTA and CDR2 FQGNSA. V was pared by 0 bases and J by 7 bases, with 9 bases between. This CDR3 comprises 13 residues. The CDR3 spells CASSLAVRDEAFF. The CDR3 DNA sequence: TGTGCCAGCAGCTTAGCGGTGCGGGATGAAGCTTTCTTT. Filled out from reference TRBV7-2 and TRBJ1-1, the complete variable domain reads GAGVSQSPSNKVTEKGKDVELRCDPISGHTALYWYRQSLGQGLEFLIYFQGNSAPDKSGLPSDRFSAERTGGSVSTLTIQRTQQEDSAVYLCASSLAVRDEAFFGQGTRLTVV.

V is TRBV2 and J is TRBJ2-1; 16 nucleotides agree with TRBD2. J gave up 9 bases and V 7 bases, and 6 bases lay outside the gene matches. This CDR3 has 15 residues. Germline CDR1 reads SNHLY; CDR2 reads FYNNEI. The chain's CDR3 is CASTGTSGRAGEQFF. CDR3 DNA sequence: TGTGCCAGCACGGGGACTAGCGGGAGGGCCGGTGAGCAGTTCTTC.

As concerns this clonotype: Its ends do not fully match the called genes, so a read error is possible. This chain connects TRBV7-9 to TRBJ2-7; no reliable D call. CDR1 is SEHNR and CDR2 is FQNEAQ in the germline V gene (reference sequence). This CDR3 comprises 13 residues. CDR3 DNA: TGTGCTAGCAGCCCCGCGCCGAACAATGAGCAGTACTTC. Its translation is CASSPAPNNEQYF.

V gene TRBV20-1 combines with J gene TRBJ2-3, with TRBD2 matching over 8 bases. The germline V gene has CDR1 DFQATT and CDR2 SNEGSKA (reference sequence). The J segment lost 0 bases and the V segment lost 3 bases, leaving 8 bases of the junction unmatched. The CDR3 loop spans 16 amino acids. The CDR3 nucleotides are TGCAGTGCTAGTTCGGGACTAGTCACTAGCACAGATACGCAGTATTTT. Encoded protein: CSASSGLVTSTDTQYF.

This chain uses TRBV7-2 with TRBJ1-2; D is undetermined. Germline V gives CDR1 SGHTA, CDR2 FQGNSA. This CDR3 is 17 amino acids long. V lost 5 bases, J lost 6 bases, and 25 bases lay in between. DNA for the CDR3: TGTGCCAGCAGCCCACGGGCCGTATCGGCCCCCGGCGATGGCTACACCTTC. Protein sequence: CASSPRAVSAPGDGYTF.

In this sample, this clonotype turned up a few times. The chain combines TRBV9 with TRBJ2-7; D not certain. This CDR3 comprises 13 residues. Per the germline V gene, CDR1 is SGDLS and CDR2 is YYNGEE. The V and J ends lost 5 bases and 1 base respectively, with 10 bases between them. Here the CDR3 DNA reads TGTGCCAGCAGTGCAGACGGTTCCTACGAGCAGTACTTC. This gives the protein CASSADGSYEQYF.

The CDR3 region is CASSLTGDRGRYEQYF. The CDR3 DNA reads as TGTGCCAGCAGTCTAACCGGGGACAGGGGAAGGTACGAGCAGTACTTC. The chain is built from TRBV12-3 or TRBV12-4 and TRBJ2-7; 10 bases are shared with TRBD1. With V trimmed by 5 bases and J by 4 bases, 11 bases remained unmatched. CDR3 length equals 16 residues.

The chain joins TRBV7-2 to TRBJ2-4; TRBD2 is a possible D gene (7 bases). The V end was cut by 5 bases, the J end by 6 bases, with 17 bases between. This CDR3 contains 15 residues. In germline, CDR1 is SGHTA, CDR2 FQGNSA. The CDR3 spells CASSPGGPSRNIQYF. The CDR3 DNA follows: TGTGCCAGCAGCCCCGGGGGGCCTTCGAGAAACATTCAGTACTTC.

The chain couples TRBV20-1 to TRBJ2-3; D is ambiguous. V was trimmed by 6 bases and J by 5 bases, leaving 9 bases between them. The CDR3 runs 11 residues. Germline-derived CDR1 and CDR2 are DFQATT and SNEGSKA (reference sequence). The CDR3, as DNA: TGCAGTGCCCCACCTAGAGATACGCAGTATTTT. It is translated as CSAPPRDTQYF.

The sample holds a few counts of this clonotype. The chain combines TRBV7-2 with TRBJ2-5, with 7 bases fitting TRBD1. Trimming cost V 6 bases and J 6 bases; bases outside gene matches: 7. Germline V lookup: CDR1 SGHTA, CDR2 FQGNSA. The CDR3 is 13 amino acids. CDR3 region: CASSSTGAQTQYF. The CDR3 bases are TGTGCCAGCAGTAGCACAGGGGCTCAGACCCAGTACTTC.

The rearrangement joins TRBV29-1 to TRBJ1-2; 11 bases line up with TRBD1. The V gene end was trimmed by 7 bases and the J gene end by 3 bases; junction bases not matched to a gene: 7. The CDR3 runs to 14 residues. CDR1 SQVTM and CDR2 ANQGSEA come from the germline V gene. The chain's CDR3 is CSAGQGAGYYGYTF. CDR3 bases: TGCAGCGCCGGACAGGGGGCCGGCTACTATGGCTACACCTTC.

This chain joins TRBV24-1 and TRBJ2-1; 8 bases align to TRBD1. CDR3 length equals 15 residues. CDR1 and CDR2 (germline): KGHDR, SFDVKD. The ends lost 2 bases at V and 5 bases at J; junction bases unmatched: 4. The CDR3 coding sequence is TGTGCCACCAGTGATTCGGGACAGGTAAACAATGAGCAGTTCTTC. This gives the protein CATSDSGQVNNEQFF.

In its sample, this clonotype was seen many times. The chain carries TRBV27 and TRBJ2-7; the D is unclear. V was clipped by 1 base and J by 6 bases, with 7 bases between them. The germline CDR1 and CDR2 sequences are MNHEY and SMNVEV (reference sequence). The CDR3 has 12 residues. CDR3 residues: CASSLLGSEQYF. CDR3 nucleotide sequence: TGTGCCAGCAGTTTATTAGGGTCCGAGCAGTACTTC.

This clonotype was counted only a few times. The chain has TRBV6-4 and TRBJ2-1, with 8 bases identical to TRBD1. CDR1 MRHNA and CDR2 SNTAGT come from the germline V gene. The CDR3 is 12 residues long. With 10 bases clipped from V and 6 bases from J, the junction kept 5 bases outside the gene matches. DNA for the CDR3: TGTGCCACAGGCCAGGGGGCCAATGAGCAGTTCTTC. Its protein product is CATGQGANEQFF.

This chain links TRBV7-9 with TRBJ2-2; 10 bases line up with TRBD1. With 4 bases clipped from V and 2 bases from J, the junction kept 1 base outside the gene matches. Looked up from germline, CDR1 is SEHNR and CDR2 is FQNEAQ (reference sequence). This CDR3 is built from 15 residues. CDR3 nucleotides: TGTGCCAGCAGCTGGACAGGGGGTAACACCGGGGAGCTGTTTTTT. Residues: CASSWTGGNTGELFF.

This clonotype was seen a few times. The chain is built from TRBV6-5 and TRBJ1-1; TRBD1 matches at 8 bases. The J segment lost 3 bases and the V segment lost 0 bases, leaving 0 bases of the junction unmatched. The CDR3 has 14 residues. CDR1 and CDR2 (germline): MNHEY, SVGAGI. The CDR3 nucleotides are TGTGCCAGCAGTTACTCGACAGGGGACACTGAAGCTTTCTTT. Encoded protein: CASSYSTGDTEAFF.

This clonotype was seen a few times. The chain recombines TRBV7-3 with TRBJ2-2; a possible D gene is TRBD1 (6 bases). Germline CDR1 and CDR2: SGHTA and FQGTGA. Trimming cost V 2 bases and J 4 bases, with 11 bases left between them. The length of the CDR3 is 15 residues. The CDR3 nucleotides read TGTGCCAGCAGCTTACAGGGGTATGGCACCGGGGAGCTGTTTTTT. This sequence encodes CASSLQGYGTGELFF.

The sample holds a few counts of this clonotype. The gene calls are TRBV20-1 and TRBJ2-5; D may correspond to TRBD1 or TRBD2 (5 bases each). CDR1 is DFQATT, CDR2 SNEGSKA, per germline (reference sequence). The V end lost 6 bases, the J end lost 4 bases, and 18 bases lay between the germline ends. The CDR3 sequence is 14 residues long. CDR3 DNA sequence: TGCAGTGCGTGGCCCCCGGGGCCGGGAGAGACCCAGTACTTC. This codes for CSAWPPGPGETQYF.

This clonotype was recorded many times. The chain carries TRBV7-2 and TRBJ2-1; no reliable D call. The V end lost 1 base, the J end lost 10 bases, and 11 bases lay between the germline ends. The CDR3 loop spans 13 amino acids. Germline lookup yields CDR1 SGHTA and CDR2 FQGNSA. The DNA of the CDR3 is TGTGCCAGCAGCTTAGTAGGCTTAGGAGAGCAGTTCTTC. Translated, it gives CASSLVGLGEQFF.

For the CDR3, the DNA is TGCAGTGCTAGAACGGGGTCGGGTGGGAAACTGTTTTTT. It yields the protein CSARTGSGGKLFF. This chain connects TRBV20-1 to TRBJ1-4, with D hard to call. Germline-derived CDR1 and CDR2 are DFQATT and SNEGSKA (reference sequence). CDR3 length: 13 residues. Trimming pared 2 bases from V and 11 bases from J, leaving 15 bases between.

The chain uses TRBV7-9 and TRBJ1-1; D remains unclear. Looked up from germline, CDR1 is SEHNR and CDR2 is FQNEAQ (reference sequence). The V end lost 2 bases, the J end lost 7 bases, and 8 bases lay between the germline ends. The CDR3 is 12 residues long. As DNA, the CDR3 is TGTGCCAGCAGCTTAATTCGCTTTGAAGCTTTCTTT. This translates into CASSLIRFEAFF.

The genes are TRBV5-1 and TRBJ2-7; D may be TRBD1 (5 bases). Trimming removed 0 bases from V and 4 bases from J, with 11 bases in between. There are 14 residues in the CDR3. In germline, CDR1 is SGHRS, CDR2 YFSETQ. The CDR3 bases are TGCGCCAGCAGCTTGGTGGGCAGGGAATACGAGCAGTACTTC. Amino acid sequence: CASSLVGREYEQYF.

This clonotype was detected a few times. This CDR3 reads CASSTAGAENQPQHF. As DNA, the CDR3 is TGCGCCAGCAGCACCGCCGGGGCCGAAAATCAGCCCCAGCATTTT. The chain couples TRBV5-1 to TRBJ1-5, with D perhaps TRBD1 (5 bases). This CDR3 is 15 amino acids long. From germline, CDR1 is SGHRS and CDR2 YFSETQ. V lost 4 bases, J lost 4 bases, and 15 bases lay in between.

The CDR3 protein is CASSQRQAVRSETQYF. CDR3 nucleotides: TGCGCCAGCAGCCAGCGACAGGCCGTGCGCAGCGAGACCCAGTACTTC. V usage is TRBV4-3 and J usage is TRBJ2-5; tentatively, D is TRBD1 (6 bases). CDR3 size: 16 residues. Trimming cost V 3 bases and J 5 bases, with 19 bases left between them. Germline V gives CDR1 LGHNA, CDR2 YSLEER.

The chain joins TRBV30 to TRBJ1-6; 9 bases align to TRBD1. The germline V gene encodes CDR1 GTSNPN and CDR2 SVGIG (reference sequence). V lost 2 bases to trimming and J lost 5 bases; unmatched junction nucleotides: 1. This CDR3 is built from 14 residues. The CDR3 nucleotides are TGTGCCTGGAGTCGACAGGGGGATAATTCACCCCTCCACTTT. Protein: CAWSRQGDNSPLHF.